Included here is one T cell receptor beta chain sequence, with context. Repertoires were generated with immunoSEQ multiplex PCR, while TCRdb's copy carries only in-frame clones and drops some. Of about 260,000 clones in the sample, approximately 90% were seen once. Residents of approximately 25 US areas, aged about 18 to 89 years, made up the participants. These data come from a study of blood T cell repertoires in COVID-19. Overall study context: The samples span acute and convalescent COVID-19 from the United States, Italy and Spain.

The CDR3 runs 16 residues. V was pared by 5 bases and J by 11 bases, with 14 bases of the junction left unmatched. Germline-derived CDR1 and CDR2 are SNHLY and FYNNEI. The specimen was PBMCs or T cells enriched from blood (not recorded which). This chain uses TRBV2 with TRBJ1-6, with 8 bases identical to TRBD1. This receptor was obtained from a man aged 45-65 years who had been exposed to COVID-19. Written as DNA, the CDR3 is TGTGCCAGCAGTTCCTCTTCAGGGGGCAGATGGACACCCCTCCACTTT. This encodes CASSSSSGGRWTPLHF.